Listed below are T cell receptor beta chains from one sample, sequenced in a study of beta chain features in type 1 diabetes. Assay: immunoSEQ multiplex PCR; the TCRdb copy retains only in-frame clones and omits some. Here the sample spans tens of thousands of clones, less than 55% being singletons. The sequenced sample consisted of Tregs from blood. Receptors originate from a man aged 25 to 40 with type 1 diabetes. Both conserved end residues are part of each CDR3. The D gene is left open where the match is weak. Some rows have no size entry. The others give once, few or many, or a class for an expanded clone.

clone_size: -
v_call: TRBV7-8
d_call: -
j_call: TRBJ2-4
cdr3_aa: CASSRRGMAKNIQYF
cdr3_nt: TGTGCCAGCAGCAGAAGGGGGATGGCCAAAAACATTCAGTACTTC

clone_size: few
v_call: TRBV7-2
d_call: -
j_call: TRBJ2-7
cdr3_aa: CASSLTGFGTYEQYF
cdr3_nt: TGTGCCAGCAGCCTCACAGGGTTTGGGACCTACGAGCAGTACTTC

clone_size: few
v_call: TRBV29-1
d_call: TRBD2
j_call: TRBJ2-5
cdr3_aa: CSVSSGRATETQYF
cdr3_nt: TGCAGCGTTAGTAGCGGGAGGGCCACAGAGACCCAGTACTTC

clone_size: -
v_call: TRBV18
d_call: TRBD1
j_call: TRBJ1-2
cdr3_aa: CASSSATGMVSYGYTF
cdr3_nt: TGTGCCAGCTCATCAGCGACAGGGATGGTATCCTATGGCTACACCTTC

clone_size: -
v_call: TRBV6-6
d_call: TRBD1
j_call: TRBJ1-5
cdr3_aa: CASSYTGGSSQPQHF
cdr3_nt: TGTGCCAGCAGTTATACAGGGGGCTCATCACAGCCCCAGCATTTT

clone_size: few
v_call: TRBV4-3
d_call: TRBD2
j_call: TRBJ2-1
cdr3_aa: CASSRLAGVNEQFF
cdr3_nt: TGCGCCAGCAGCCGACTAGCGGGAGTCAATGAGCAGTTCTTC

clone_size: -
v_call: TRBV28
d_call: -
j_call: TRBJ1-1
cdr3_aa: CASSLDRWSTEAFF
cdr3_nt: TGTGCCAGCAGTTTAGACCGGTGGAGCACTGAAGCTTTCTTT

clone_size: -
v_call: TRBV5-4
d_call: -
j_call: TRBJ2-1
cdr3_aa: CASSLASGAYNEQFF
cdr3_nt: TGTGCCAGCAGCTTGGCCAGCGGAGCCTACAATGAGCAGTTCTTC

clone_size: -
v_call: TRBV27
d_call: -
j_call: TRBJ2-6
cdr3_aa: CASSFAQRGSGANVLTF
cdr3_nt: TGTGCCAGCAGTTTTGCCCAACGCGGCTCTGGGGCCAACGTCCTGACTTTC

clone_size: -
v_call: TRBV10-3
d_call: TRBD1
j_call: TRBJ2-6
cdr3_aa: CAISSDREEAGANVLTF
cdr3_nt: TGTGCCATCAGTTCGGACAGGGAGGAAGCTGGGGCCAACGTCCTGACTTTC

clone_size: once
v_call: TRBV5-1
d_call: -
j_call: TRBJ2-1
cdr3_aa: CASSFSNRDNEQFF
cdr3_nt: TGCGCCAGCAGCTTTTCGAACAGGGATAATGAGCAGTTCTTC

clone_size: few
v_call: TRBV18
d_call: TRBD2
j_call: TRBJ2-1
cdr3_aa: CASSPGLADYNEQFF
cdr3_nt: TGTGCCAGCTCACCCGGACTAGCGGACTACAATGAGCAGTTCTTC

clone_size: -
v_call: TRBV28
d_call: -
j_call: TRBJ2-3
cdr3_aa: CASSSPTGDTQYF
cdr3_nt: TGTGCCAGCAGTTCTCCAACGGGAGATACGCAGTATTTT

clone_size: -
v_call: TRBV7-9
d_call: -
j_call: TRBJ2-2
cdr3_aa: CASSSPRGTLSTGELFF
cdr3_nt: TGTGCCAGCAGCTCCCCACGTGGGACACTGAGCACCGGGGAGCTGTTTTTT

clone_size: few
v_call: TRBV28
d_call: TRBD2
j_call: TRBJ2-7
cdr3_aa: CASSLTGTSGSHEQYF
cdr3_nt: TGTGCCAGCAGTTTGACCGGGACTAGCGGGAGCCACGAGCAGTACTTC

clone_size: -
v_call: TRBV5-4
d_call: TRBD1
j_call: TRBJ2-5
cdr3_aa: CASSLGGTGVETQYF
cdr3_nt: TGTGCCAGCAGCTTGGGAGGGACAGGGGTTGAGACCCAGTACTTC